A single sample gave rise to the 22 T cell receptor beta chains below, sequenced in a study of blood T cells in healthy people across ages. A J-beta primer mix and a sample-barcoded 5' primer were used in a second PCR of about 7 to 12 cycles. TCRdb used MiXCR to reprocess the 5' RACE reads, holding one entry per CDR3 protein. This repertoire shows hundreds of thousands of distinct CDR3 sequences, around 50% found once; its top ten account for about a quarter. Sequencing used blood. These receptors were taken from a middle-aged man in good health.

This sequence joins TRBV28 and TRBJ1-5, with 8 nucleotides matching TRBD1. After removal of 2 bases from V and 2 bases from J, the junction contained 8 bases not matched to a gene. CDR3 size: 17 residues. Germline lookup yields CDR1 MDHEN and CDR2 SYDVKM. DNA of the CDR3: TGTGCCAGCAGTTTACGGACAGGGCAAGGGGGCAATCAGCCCCAGCATTTT. This gives the protein CASSLRTGQGGNQPQHF.

The rearrangement links TRBV29-1 to TRBJ2-2; no definite D call. The CDR3 spans 14 residues. The V end was cut by 4 bases, the J end by 2 bases, with 11 bases between. Germline V lookup: CDR1 SQVTM, CDR2 ANQGSEA. CDR3 DNA sequence: TGCAGCGTTGCGAGGTCCAGTAACACCGGGGAGCTGTTTTTT. Translation: CSVARSSNTGELFF.

The chain combines TRBV7-9 with TRBJ1-2; unclear D gene. Trimming removed 0 bases from V and 6 bases from J, with 8 bases in between. CDR1 is SEHNR, CDR2 FQNEAQ, per germline (reference sequence). The length of the CDR3 is 13 residues. This CDR3 reads CASSLAWGDGYTF. DNA of the CDR3: TGTGCCAGCAGCTTAGCGTGGGGAGATGGCTACACCTTC.

Only a few counts were recorded for this clonotype. In nucleotides, the CDR3 is TGCAGCGTGGAGGATCGGCGCGGAGAGCAGTACTTC. This encodes CSVEDRRGEQYF. The rearrangement uses TRBV29-1 and TRBJ2-4, with D perhaps matching TRBD2 (5 bases). CDR1 and CDR2 from the germline V gene are SQVTM and ANQGSEA. The CDR3 has 12 residues. V lost 6 bases to trimming and J lost 13 bases, with 19 bases between them.

The CDR3 here is CASGSKAGVRYEQYF. DNA of the CDR3: TGTGCCAGCGGCTCTAAGGCGGGAGTCAGGTACGAGCAGTACTTC. The rearrangement links TRBV28 to TRBJ2-7; 7 bases fit TRBD2. There are 15 residues in the CDR3. After removal of 8 bases from V and 4 bases from J, the junction contained 14 bases not matched to a gene. Looked up from germline, CDR1 is MDHEN and CDR2 is SYDVKM. Based on the CDR3 plus reference TRBV28 and TRBJ2-7, the full variable domain is DVKVTQSSRYLVKRTGEKVFLECVQDMDHENMFWYRQDPGLGLRLIYFSYDVKMKEKGDIPEGYSVSREKKERFSLILESASTNQTSMYLCASGSKAGVRYEQYFGPGTRLTVT.

J is TRBJ1-2 and V is TRBV20-1, with 8 bases that match TRBD1. The germline CDR1 and CDR2 sequences are DFQATT and SNEGSKA (reference sequence). The CDR3 is 13 residues long. With 6 bases clipped from V and 8 bases from J, the junction kept 11 bases outside the gene matches. The CDR3 coding sequence is TGCAGTGCGAGCGGACAGGGAACGGGGGGCTACACCTTC. Protein sequence: CSASGQGTGGYTF.

This sequence joins TRBV18 and TRBJ2-3, with 7 nucleotides matching TRBD1. The CDR3 is made up of 15 amino acids. J was trimmed by 0 bases and V by 3 bases; bases with no gene match: 3. The germline gives CDR1 KGHSH, CDR2 LQKENI. Here the CDR3 DNA reads TGTGCCAGCTCACCCGGACAGGCTAGCACAGATACGCAGTATTTT. It yields the protein CASSPGQASTDTQYF.

This clonotype was picked up a small number of times. This sequence joins TRBV28 and TRBJ2-3; perhaps TRBD2 as D (5 bases). Germline V CDR1 and CDR2: MDHEN, SYDVKM. This CDR3 has 12 amino acids. V gave up 7 bases and J gave up 8 bases, with 13 bases separating them. The CDR3 DNA reads TGTGCCAGCAAGGGTCAAAGCGGTACGCAGTATTTT. Its translation: CASKGQSGTQYF. Complete variable domain (other parts from reference TRBV28 and TRBJ2-3): DVKVTQSSRYLVKRTGEKVFLECVQDMDHENMFWYRQDPGLGLRLIYFSYDVKMKEKGDIPEGYSVSREKKERFSLILESASTNQTSMYLCASKGQSGTQYFGPGTRLTVL.

This chain connects TRBV11-2 to TRBJ2-1; tentative D call: TRBD2 (6 bases). The CDR3 spans 15 residues. The germline CDR1 and CDR2 sequences are SGHAT and FQNNGV. With 2 bases removed from V and 4 bases from J, the gap between germline ends came to 12 bases. The CDR3, as DNA: TGTGCCAGCAGCTTATACCCGGGAGCGTACAATGAGCAGTTCTTC. It translates to CASSLYPGAYNEQFF.

This chain connects TRBV20-1 to TRBJ2-3; D gene uncertain. Trimming shortened V by 7 bases and J by 7 bases, and 15 bases separated the two germline ends. This CDR3 contains 12 residues. Germline V gives CDR1 DFQATT, CDR2 SNEGSKA (reference sequence). The CDR3 coding sequence is TGCAGTGTCGAGGCCCTCGCCTATACGCAGTATTTT. It codes for CSVEALAYTQYF.

This clonotype was seen only once. The gene calls are TRBV5-1 and TRBJ1-4, with D hard to call. V lost 0 bases and J 0 bases, leaving 15 bases between the germline ends. From germline, CDR1 is SGHRS and CDR2 YFSETQ. The CDR3 runs 18 residues. CDR3 sequence reads: CASSLAGLFSSTNEKLFF. The CDR3 DNA is TGCGCCAGCAGCTTGGCCGGACTCTTCTCTTCAACTAATGAAAAACTGTTTTTT.

On this clonotype itself: A read error may account for a junction end that differs from germline. This sequence joins TRBV11-2 and TRBJ2-5; 7 bases match TRBD1. Germline lookup yields CDR1 SGHAT and CDR2 FQNNGV. The CDR3 has 16 residues. The CDR3 DNA reads as TGTACCAGCAGCCCGGACACAGGGGAAGAATTTGGGACCCAGTACTTC. It specifies CTSSPDTGEEFGTQYF. The full variable domain, rest sourced from reference TRBV11-2 and TRBJ2-5, is EAGVAQSPRYKIIEKRQSVAFWCNPISGHATLYWYQQILGQGPKLLIQFQNNGVVDDSQLPKDRFSAERLKGVDSTLKIQPAKLEDSAVYLCTSSPDTGEEFGTQYFGPGTRLLVL.

To note about this clonotype: An end of the junction does not agree with germline; a read error may underlie this. This chain links TRBV7-2 with TRBJ2-3; 10 bases map to TRBD2. The CDR3 contains 15 residues. CDR1 is SGHTA, CDR2 FQGNSA, per germline. The CDR3 DNA follows: TGTGCCAGCAGCCCACTAGCGGGAAGCACAGGTACGCAGTATTTT. Translated: CASSPLAGSTGTQYF. Combining the CDR3 with reference TRBV7-2 and TRBJ2-3 gives the whole variable domain GAGVSQSPSNKVTEKGKDVELRCDPISGHTALYWYRQSLGQGLEFLIYFQGNSAPDKSGLPSDRFSAERTGGSVSTLTIQRTQQEDSAVYLCASSPLAGSTGTQYFGPGTRLTVL.

The table lists this clonotype with a few counts. The CDR3 is CATSRDPSYEQYF. CDR3 nucleotide sequence: TGTGCCACCAGCAGAGATCCATCCTACGAGCAGTACTTC. J is TRBJ2-7 and V is TRBV15; D is uncertain. This CDR3 spans 13 amino acids. The germline V and J ends were trimmed by 0 bases and 1 base, with 4 bases remaining between them. Per germline, CDR1 LNHNV and CDR2 YYDKDF (reference sequence). Drawing the rest from reference TRBV15 and TRBJ2-7, the complete variable domain is DAMVIQNPRYQVTQFGKPVTLSCSQTLNHNVMYWYQQKSSQAPKLLFHYYDKDFNNEADTPDNFQSRRPNTSFCFLDIRSPGLGDTAMYLCATSRDPSYEQYFGPGTRLTVT.

Comment on this clonotype: Relative to the germline gene, one junction end is altered; a read error may explain this. This chain connects TRBV12-3 or TRBV12-4 to TRBJ2-5; TRBD2 might be the D (6 bases). CDR3 length: 16 residues. The chain's CDR3 is CASSPGGTTIQETQNF. The CDR3 bases are TGTGCCAGCAGTCCCGGCGGGACCACCATCCAAGAGACCCAGAACTTC.

This clonotype was observed a few times. CDR3 nucleotides: TGCAGTGCCCCAACTGTGCAGACACAAGAGACCCAGTACTTC. It translates to CSAPTVQTQETQYF. This chain connects TRBV20-1 to TRBJ2-5; D remains unclear. Per the germline V gene, CDR1 is DFQATT and CDR2 is SNEGSKA (reference sequence). The CDR3 extends over 14 amino acids. V lost 6 bases and J 2 bases, leaving 16 bases between the germline ends.

This clonotype came up many times. CDR3 loop: CSATLGVVTQYF. The CDR3 DNA reads TGCAGTGCTACCTTAGGGGTGGTGACCCAGTACTTC. V gene TRBV20-1 combines with J gene TRBJ2-5; D possibly corresponds to TRBD1 (5 bases). This CDR3 comprises 12 residues. V lost 4 bases and J 7 bases, leaving 13 bases between the germline ends. Germline CDR1 is DFQATT and CDR2 is SNEGSKA (reference sequence).

CDR3 amino acids: CASRDRGGAGDTGELFF. The CDR3, as DNA: TGCGCCAGCCGGGACAGGGGAGGCGCTGGTGACACCGGGGAGCTGTTTTTT. The rearrangement joins TRBV5-1 to TRBJ2-2, with TRBD1 matching over 10 bases. The V segment lost 7 bases and the J segment 3 bases; nucleotides outside the gene matches: 12. The CDR3 is made up of 17 amino acids. In germline, CDR1 is SGHRS, CDR2 YFSETQ.

The sample holds a few counts of this clonotype. The chain carries TRBV5-1 and TRBJ2-5; 7 nucleotides line up with TRBD1. This CDR3 comprises 16 residues. Germline V lookup: CDR1 SGHRS, CDR2 YFSETQ. The ends lost 0 bases at V and 7 bases at J; junction bases unmatched: 12. The CDR3 coding sequence is TGCGCCAGCAGCTTGGTGTCGGGGACAGCCAGCCTGACCCAGTACTTC. It is translated as CASSLVSGTASLTQYF. Supplemented by reference TRBV5-1 and TRBJ2-5, the full variable domain reads KAGVTQTPRYLIKTRGQQVTLSCSPISGHRSVSWYQQTPGQGLQFLFEYFSETQRNKGNFPGRFSGRQFSNSRSEMNVSTLELGDSALYLCASSLVSGTASLTQYFGPGTRLLVL.

This clonotype appeared a few times. This chain uses TRBV28 with TRBJ1-5; perhaps TRBD1 as D (5 bases). There are 18 residues in the CDR3. Germline V CDR1 and CDR2: MDHEN, SYDVKM. V was shortened by 6 bases and J by 0 bases, with 21 bases between the two germline ends. In nucleotides, the CDR3 is TGTGCCAGCAGGCCCTTGAAGGGGTCAGGTTTTAGCAATCAGCCCCAGCATTTT. Protein: CASRPLKGSGFSNQPQHF.

The chain links TRBV2 to TRBJ2-6; unclear D gene. The CDR3 length is 15 residues. The V and J ends lost 5 bases and 0 bases respectively, with 8 bases between them. Germline V lookup: CDR1 SNHLY, CDR2 FYNNEI. CDR3: CASSLQHSGANVLTF. The CDR3, as DNA: TGTGCCAGCAGTCTACAACACTCTGGGGCCAACGTCCTGACTTTC. Combining the CDR3 with reference TRBV2 and TRBJ2-6 gives the whole variable domain EPEVTQTPSHQVTQMGQEVILRCVPISNHLYFYWYRQILGQKVEFLVSFYNNEISEKSEIFDDQFSVERPDGSNFTLKIRSTKLEDSAMYFCASSLQHSGANVLTFGAGSRLTVL.

The table lists this clonotype with a few counts. V usage is TRBV28 and J usage is TRBJ1-1; the D is unclear. Germline V gene lookup returns CDR1 MDHEN and CDR2 SYDVKM. V lost 6 bases, J lost 0 bases, and 11 bases lay in between. The CDR3 runs 14 residues. The CDR3 is CASRRALLNTEAFF. The DNA for the CDR3 is TGTGCCAGCAGAAGGGCTCTTCTGAACACTGAAGCTTTCTTT.